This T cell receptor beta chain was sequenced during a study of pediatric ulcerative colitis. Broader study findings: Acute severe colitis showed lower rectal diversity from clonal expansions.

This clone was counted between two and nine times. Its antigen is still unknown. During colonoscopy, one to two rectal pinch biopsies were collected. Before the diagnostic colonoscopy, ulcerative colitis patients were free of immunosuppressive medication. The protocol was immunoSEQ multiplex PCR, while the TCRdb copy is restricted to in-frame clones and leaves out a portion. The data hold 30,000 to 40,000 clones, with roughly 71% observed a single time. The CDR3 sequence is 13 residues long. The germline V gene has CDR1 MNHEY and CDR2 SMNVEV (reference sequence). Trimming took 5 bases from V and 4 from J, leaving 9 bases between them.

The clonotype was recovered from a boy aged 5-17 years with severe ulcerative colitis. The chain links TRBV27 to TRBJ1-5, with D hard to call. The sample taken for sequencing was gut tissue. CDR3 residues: CASSMDGNQPQHF. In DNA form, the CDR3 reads TGTGCCAGCAGTATGGACGGGAATCAGCCCCAGCATTTT.